These 12 T cell receptor beta chains originate from one sample sequenced in a study of T cell repertoires in cytomegalovirus infection (dated by TCRdb to the late 2010s). TCRdb records Illumina HiSeq 1500 as the sequencer. TCRdb handled the public reads itself, with Q25 trimming in fastp and clone calling in MiXCR, and kept productive beta chains. Identical CDR3 proteins give one entry, which carries the most common genes and DNA. This sample lists some 220,000 distinct CDR3 sequences; around 6.2% were detected once. Of the sample, about 6.5% falls within the top ten clones. The sequencing sample was made of PBMCs. These receptors were obtained from a human donor in good health (CMV status not recorded). Some clones in this sample may be carry-over from other donors' samples.

Worth noting for this clonotype: Compared with germline, one end of the junction differs, possibly owing to a read error. The J gene is TRBJ2-2, the V gene TRBV28; TRBD2 agrees at 9 bases. CDR3 length: 19 residues. Per germline, CDR1 MDHEN and CDR2 SYDVKM. CDR3 DNA: TGTACCAGCAGTTCCCGGGAAGGCCTAGCGGGACCGAACACCGGGGAGCTGTTTTTT. The encoded protein is CTSSSREGLAGPNTGELFF.

This clonotype has just a few counts. This chain uses TRBV20-1 with TRBJ2-3; TRBD2 matches at 10 bases. Germline CDR1 DFQATT, CDR2 SNEGSKA (reference sequence). The CDR3 totals 14 residues. J lost 1 base, V lost 5 bases, and 3 bases had no gene match. For the CDR3, the DNA is TGCAGTGCTTCTAGCGGGGGAGGCACAGATACGCAGTATTTT. Its protein product is CSASSGGGTDTQYF.

The sample holds many counts of this clonotype. This rearrangement joins TRBV29-1 to TRBJ1-1, with 9 bases matching TRBD1. The CDR3 is made up of 15 amino acids. Germline V gives CDR1 SQVTM, CDR2 ANQGSEA. V was pared by 0 bases and J by 4 bases, with 6 bases of the junction left unmatched. The CDR3 coding sequence is TGCAGCGTTGAAGATGGGACAGGGATCTCCACTGAAGCTTTCTTT. Amino acids: CSVEDGTGISTEAFF.

This clonotype has a count of ten or more. The rearrangement links TRBV2 to TRBJ1-1; no firm D call. V lost 1 base and J lost 1, with 4 bases in between. The germline V gene has CDR1 SNHLY and CDR2 FYNNEI. The CDR3 is 13 residues long. This chain's CDR3 is CASSEEANTEAFF. CDR3 nucleotide sequence: TGTGCCAGCAGTGAAGAAGCGAACACTGAAGCTTTCTTT.

This clonotype was counted ten times or more. V usage is TRBV11-2 and J usage is TRBJ2-7; D tentatively fits TRBD1 or TRBD2 (6 bases each). The germline V gene encodes CDR1 SGHAT and CDR2 FQNNGV. This CDR3 is 14 amino acids long. V was pared by 0 bases and J by 4 bases, with 10 bases between. The DNA for the CDR3 is TGTGCCAGCAGCTTAGATCCGGGGGCTTACGAGCAGTACTTC. Translating gives CASSLDPGAYEQYF.

This clonotype has at least ten counts. The gene calls are TRBV7-8 and TRBJ2-5; 9 bases fit TRBD1. The CDR3 is made up of 15 amino acids. Germline V CDR1 and CDR2: SGHVS, FQNEAQ. J lost 2 bases, V lost 8 bases, and 9 bases had no gene match. For the CDR3, the DNA is TGTGCCAGCCAAAGGGGGACAGGGCGTCAAGAGACCCAGTACTTC. Translation: CASQRGTGRQETQYF.

V gene TRBV6-2 or TRBV6-3 combines with J gene TRBJ1-1; TRBD1 might be the D (6 bases). Per germline, CDR1 MNHEY and CDR2 SVGEGT. CDR3 length: 16 residues. V lost 5 bases and J 1 base, leaving 17 bases between the germline ends. The CDR3 bases are TGTGCCAGCAGTGCTAACAAGCTGGGGGCGAACACTGAAGCTTTCTTT. It codes for CASSANKLGANTEAFF.

This clonotype was observed many times. The rearrangement uses TRBV20-1 and TRBJ2-1, with D perhaps matching TRBD2 (5 bases). Germline V gene sequence: CDR1 DFQATT, CDR2 SNEGSKA (reference sequence). The CDR3 is made up of 15 amino acids. Trimming cost V 0 bases and J 6 bases, with 15 bases left between them. CDR3 DNA: TGCAGTGCTAGAGATGGTCTAGGGAGTTCCAATGAGCAGTTCTTC. It is translated as CSARDGLGSSNEQFF.

This clonotype appeared many times. The rearrangement uses TRBV29-1 and TRBJ1-4; maybe TRBD1 (5 bases). CDR3 length: 13 residues. The germline V gene has CDR1 SQVTM and CDR2 ANQGSEA. Trimming removed 1 base at V and 3 bases at J, with 6 bases between. DNA of the CDR3: TGCAGCGTTGAAGTGGGGGCTAATGAAAAACTGTTTTTT. It yields the protein CSVEVGANEKLFF.

This clonotype was picked up many times. The chain combines TRBV6-1 with TRBJ1-5; 7 bases align to TRBD1. The CDR3 sequence is 15 residues long. Per the germline V gene, CDR1 is MNHNS and CDR2 is SASEGT. V shed 5 bases and J 3 bases; nucleotides not matched to a gene: 7. The CDR3 is CASSPRGGLNQPQHF. The CDR3 nucleotides read TGTGCCAGCAGTCCCAGGGGGGGACTCAATCAGCCCCAGCATTTT.

This clonotype was recorded many times. The chain combines TRBV7-2 with TRBJ1-1; D ambiguous. With 4 bases removed from V and 11 bases from J, the gap between germline ends came to 14 bases. CDR1 is SGHTA and CDR2 is FQGNSA in the germline V gene. The CDR3 is made up of 12 amino acids. CDR3 region: CASSSRGGSAFF. CDR3 sequence (DNA): TGTGCCAGCAGCTCCCGAGGAGGGTCGGCTTTCTTT.

This clonotype was seen ten or more times. CDR3 region: CAWSLGGAEPQHF. CDR3 coding DNA: TGTGCCTGGAGCCTTGGGGGTGCGGAGCCCCAGCATTTT. J is TRBJ1-5 and V is TRBV30; D possibly corresponds to TRBD1 (5 bases). The CDR3 has 13 residues. V lost 3 bases, J lost 8 bases, and 14 bases lay in between. Germline CDR1 GTSNPN, CDR2 SVGIG (reference sequence).